These 13 T cell receptor beta chains share one sample of origin, sequenced in a study of a mutant IDH1 vaccine in newly diagnosed glioma (TCRdb year 2021). The time point label here, explained by the study, means: week 47, end of study. A 20-mer mutant IDH1 peptide at 300 micrograms in Montanide made up each vaccine dose, which was injected subcutaneously together with topical imiquimod. What these receptors recognize is not known. The library came from the immunoSEQ multiplex PCR assay. Here the immuneACCESS table is served through TCRdb, limited to in-frame sequences with V and J called. Missing clones are a known gap in these copies; in checked studies unresolved V genes cover under half, and the rest lacks a known reason. Counted in this sample were more than 35,000 clones; roughly four fifths of them appeared once. 7.5% to 10% of the sample comes from the top ten. Sequencing was performed on PBMCs, taken from a glioma patient whose treatment included an IDH1 peptide vaccine. These TCRs come from a man aged 40-49 years with glioma.

V and J are TRBV4-1 and TRBJ2-3; 15 bases fit TRBD2. The CDR3 extends over 17 amino acids. Germline CDR1 MGHRA, CDR2 YSYEKL. After removal of 4 bases from V and 2 bases from J, the junction contained 4 bases not matched to a gene. The CDR3 is CASSRGLAGGLTDTQYF. CDR3 nucleotides: TGCGCCAGCAGCCGGGGACTAGCGGGAGGACTCACAGATACGCAGTATTTT.

This chain links TRBV19 with TRBJ2-6, with no clear D. There are 14 residues in the CDR3. The germline V gene encodes CDR1 LNHDA and CDR2 SQIVND (reference sequence). The ends were cut back, 7 bases at V and 3 bases at J, with 10 bases in the middle. CDR3 protein: CASNANDGANVLTF. The CDR3 region has the DNA TGTGCCAGTAATGCAAATGATGGGGCCAACGTCCTGACTTTC.

The chain has TRBV4-1 and TRBJ1-2; weak D call: TRBD1 (5 bases). Germline values: CDR1 MGHRA, CDR2 YSYEKL. The CDR3 is 14 amino acids. V was trimmed by 4 bases and J by 4 bases, leaving 13 bases between them. The CDR3 DNA follows: TGCGCCAGCAGCCTTCGGGGGGGACTCTATGGCTACACCTTC. The encoded protein is CASSLRGGLYGYTF.

This chain connects TRBV7-8 to TRBJ1-4, with D uncertain. Germline V CDR1 and CDR2: SGHVS, FQNEAQ. V was clipped by 3 bases and J by 4 bases, with 12 bases between them. This CDR3 is built from 15 residues. The CDR3 is CASSLIGQLNEKLFF. The CDR3 DNA sequence: TGTGCCAGCAGCTTGATTGGTCAGCTTAATGAAAAACTGTTTTTT.

The chain employs TRBV6-1 and TRBJ1-2; D unresolved. The CDR3 is 12 residues long. The ends were cut back, 5 bases at V and 7 bases at J, with 11 bases in the middle. Germline V gives CDR1 MNHNS, CDR2 SASEGT. DNA of the CDR3: TGTGCCAGCAGTTCTCTGACGAGTGGCTACACCTTC. Its translation is CASSSLTSGYTF.

The chain links TRBV7-9 to TRBJ2-4; 8 bases are a match to TRBD1. Germline V gene data show CDR1 as SEHNR and CDR2 as FQNEAQ (reference sequence). The CDR3 sequence is 16 residues long. The V segment lost 5 bases and the J segment 2 bases; nucleotides outside the gene matches: 8. Here the CDR3 DNA reads TGTGCCAGCAGCCGACAGGGGCCCTTCTCCAAAAACATTCAGTACTTC. Translation: CASSRQGPFSKNIQYF.

This chain connects TRBV2 to TRBJ2-3; 8 nucleotides align to TRBD1. Germline loops: CDR1 SNHLY, CDR2 FYNNEI. The CDR3 is 14 amino acids. J gave up 3 bases and V 7 bases, and 6 bases lay outside the gene matches. The DNA of the CDR3 is TGTGCCAGCACCCTCGACAGGGGTACAGATACGCAGTATTTT. Protein: CASTLDRGTDTQYF.

The chain uses TRBV4-2 and TRBJ2-1; D assignment may be TRBD1 or TRBD2 (5 bases each). There are 14 residues in the CDR3. Germline values: CDR1 LGHNA, CDR2 YNFKEQ. V was trimmed by 3 bases and J by 5 bases, leaving 11 bases between them. The DNA of the CDR3 is TGTGCCAGCAGCCAGGGGACGCCCAACAATGAGCAGTTCTTC. This translates into CASSQGTPNNEQFF.

V gene TRBV5-1 combines with J gene TRBJ2-2, with D hard to call. Looked up from germline, CDR1 is SGHRS and CDR2 is YFSETQ. CDR3 length: 14 residues. Trimming took 0 bases from V and 4 from J, leaving 7 bases between them. CDR3 residues: CASSLVAVTGELFF. CDR3 coding DNA: TGCGCCAGCAGCTTGGTTGCGGTCACCGGGGAGCTGTTTTTT.

This chain uses TRBV7-9 with TRBJ1-2, with D hard to call. Germline V gene lookup returns CDR1 SEHNR and CDR2 FQNEAQ (reference sequence). V was cut by 4 bases and J by 7 bases, with 13 bases left in between. The CDR3 loop spans 13 amino acids. CDR3 DNA sequence: TGTGCCAGCAGCTCCCAGACCAGCCTTGGCTACACCTTC. This encodes CASSSQTSLGYTF.

The chain couples TRBV6-1 to TRBJ1-5; 7 bases are shared with TRBD1. The junction had 9 bases not matched to a gene; V was cut back by 6 bases and J by 4 bases. CDR3 length equals 15 residues. Germline lookup yields CDR1 MNHNS and CDR2 SASEGT. The CDR3 DNA reads TGTGCCAGCAGCATTCAAAAGGGGGCTAATCAGCCCCAGCATTTT. Residues: CASSIQKGANQPQHF.

The CDR3 sequence is CASSSQGGREKLFF. The CDR3 coding sequence is TGCGCCAGCAGCTCGCAGGGGGGACGGGAAAAACTGTTTTTT. V and J are TRBV5-1 and TRBJ1-4; 7 bases are shared with TRBD1. V shed 3 bases, J shed 8 bases, and the junction held 7 bases outside the gene matches. The CDR3 covers 14 residues. Germline V gene data show CDR1 as SGHRS and CDR2 as YFSETQ.

This rearrangement joins TRBV5-4 to TRBJ2-5; tentatively, D is TRBD2 (6 bases). Germline V gene lookup returns CDR1 SGHNT and CDR2 YYREEE (reference sequence). Trimming removed 4 bases from V and 5 bases from J, with 18 bases in between. CDR3 length equals 15 residues. CDR3 DNA sequence: TGTGCCAGCAGCCCCCCGGGGGAGCTGGCGGAGACCCAGTACTTC. Protein product: CASSPPGELAETQYF.